This TCR beta chain was recovered during a study of shared T cell receptors in the human thymus. The CDR3 length is 17 residues. The germline CDR1 and CDR2 sequences are SGHTA and FQGTGA. The junction had 10 bases not matched to a gene; V was cut back by 3 bases and J by 4 bases. The data were produced by immunoSEQ multiplex PCR, yet TCRdb's version contains in-frame clones alone and is incomplete. The sample holds about 660,000 clones; roughly 88% are singletons and the top ten take about 0.01%. This sample also belongs to another study, concerning human thymus T cells. That publication notes: Corrective surgery for congenital heart defects was being performed on the healthy Finnish infants who were the donors. It was from resections taken during corrective heart surgery that the thymus tissue came. Gene usage for V and J segments appeared biased in thymic and blood repertoires.

The chain links TRBV7-3 to TRBJ2-2; 8 nucleotides agree with TRBD1. The sequencing sample was made of thymocytes. This clonotype was obtained from a boy under three years old with a congenital heart defect. The CDR3 here is CASSFDPTGAGTGELFF. CDR3 DNA sequence: TGTGCCAGCAGCTTCGACCCGACAGGGGCGGGCACCGGGGAGCTGTTTTTT. Drawing the rest from reference TRBV7-3 and TRBJ2-2, the complete variable domain is GAGVSQTPSNKVTEKGKYVELRCDPISGHTALYWYRQSLGQGPEFLIYFQGTGAADDSGLPNDRFFAVRPEGSVSTLKIQRTERGDSAVYLCASSFDPTGAGTGELFFGEGSRLTVL.